This T cell receptor beta chain was sequenced in a study of CD8 T cells in Susac syndrome. To note about this clonotype: Its antigen is still unknown.

TEMRA cells were FACS-enriched and CD8+ and CD4+ T cells negatively isolated. After removal of 2 bases from V and 4 bases from J, the junction contained 13 bases not matched to a gene. CDR1 and CDR2 from the germline V gene are LGHNA and YNFKEQ. The CDR3 runs to 19 residues. cDNA came from approximately 0.5 to 1 ug RNA primed by random hexamers. Multiplex immunoSEQ PCR targeted 54 Vbeta and 13 Jbeta TCR beta segments. TCRdb recomputed calls from the immunoSEQ multiplex PCR reads with MiXCR, one row per CDR3 protein. The sample shows about 290,000 distinct CDR3 sequences, 89% of them seen only once. General observations from the study: An acknowledgment was made by the study that its TCR sequencing and HLA analysis involved relatively few individuals.

Sequenced: CD8+ T cells from PBMCs. This receptor was obtained from a human donor with multiple sclerosis. The V gene is TRBV4-2, the J gene TRBJ2-1; 11 bases are shared with TRBD2. The CDR3 protein is CASSQLAGGRVGVYNEQFF. Written as DNA, the CDR3 is TGTGCCAGCAGCCAACTAGCGGGGGGCCGGGTTGGGGTGTACAATGAGCAGTTCTTC.